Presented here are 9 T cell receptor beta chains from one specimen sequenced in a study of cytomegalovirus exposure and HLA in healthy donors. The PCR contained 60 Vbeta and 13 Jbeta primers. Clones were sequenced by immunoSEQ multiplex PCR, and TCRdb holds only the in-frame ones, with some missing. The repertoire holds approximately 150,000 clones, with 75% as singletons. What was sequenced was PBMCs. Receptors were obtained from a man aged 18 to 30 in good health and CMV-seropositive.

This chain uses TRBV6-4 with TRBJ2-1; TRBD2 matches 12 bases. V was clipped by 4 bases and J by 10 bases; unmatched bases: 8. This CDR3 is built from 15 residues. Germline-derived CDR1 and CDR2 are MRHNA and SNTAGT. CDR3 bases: TGTGCCAGCAGTGTCGAGACTAGCGGGAGCTTAGAGCAGTTCTTC. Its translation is CASSVETSGSLEQFF.

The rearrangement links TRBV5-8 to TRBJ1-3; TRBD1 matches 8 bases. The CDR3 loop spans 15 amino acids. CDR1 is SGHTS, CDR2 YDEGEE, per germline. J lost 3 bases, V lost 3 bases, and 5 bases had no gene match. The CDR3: CASSSGQAGGNTIYF. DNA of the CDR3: TGTGCCAGCAGCTCGGGACAGGCAGGTGGAAACACCATATATTTT.

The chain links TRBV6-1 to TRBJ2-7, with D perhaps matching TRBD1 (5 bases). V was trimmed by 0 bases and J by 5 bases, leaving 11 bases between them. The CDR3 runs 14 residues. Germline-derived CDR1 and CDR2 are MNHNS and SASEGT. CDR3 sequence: CASSEAGVLDEQYF. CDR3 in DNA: TGTGCCAGCAGTGAAGCAGGGGTTTTGGACGAGCAGTACTTC.

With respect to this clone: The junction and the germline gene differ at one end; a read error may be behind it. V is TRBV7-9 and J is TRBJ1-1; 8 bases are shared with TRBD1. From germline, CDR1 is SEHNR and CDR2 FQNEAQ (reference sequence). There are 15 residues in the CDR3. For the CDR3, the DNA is TGTTCCAGCAGCTTAGGGGGGACAGGGAACACTGAAGCTTTCTTT. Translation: CSSSLGGTGNTEAFF.

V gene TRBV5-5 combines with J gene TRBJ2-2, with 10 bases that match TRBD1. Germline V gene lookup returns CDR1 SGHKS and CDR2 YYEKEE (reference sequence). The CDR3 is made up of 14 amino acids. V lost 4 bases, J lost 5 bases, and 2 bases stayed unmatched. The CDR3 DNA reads TGTGCCAGCAGCGGGGACAGGGGTACCGGGGAGCTGTTTTTT. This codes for CASSGDRGTGELFF.

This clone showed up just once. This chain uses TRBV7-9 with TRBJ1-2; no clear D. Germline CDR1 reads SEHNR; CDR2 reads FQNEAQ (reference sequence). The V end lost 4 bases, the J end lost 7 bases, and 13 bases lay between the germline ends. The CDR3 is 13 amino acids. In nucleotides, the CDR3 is TGTGCCAGCAGCTCGGACGGGGTCGGTGGCTACACCTTC. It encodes CASSSDGVGGYTF.

DNA for the CDR3: TGTGCCAGCAGCGTATCGGGGGGCGAGCAGTACTTC. Residues: CASSVSGGEQYF. V gene TRBV9 combines with J gene TRBJ2-7; TRBD2 aligns across 7 bases. J was trimmed by 6 bases and V by 1 base; bases with no gene match: 1. CDR1 and CDR2 from the germline V gene are SGDLS and YYNGEE. This CDR3 region has 12 residues.

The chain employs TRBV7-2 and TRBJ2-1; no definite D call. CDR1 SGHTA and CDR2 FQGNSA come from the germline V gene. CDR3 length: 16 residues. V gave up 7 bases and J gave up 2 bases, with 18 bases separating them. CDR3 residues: CASTPFRTFTYNEQFF. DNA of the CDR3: TGTGCCAGCACCCCGTTTCGCACTTTTACCTACAATGAGCAGTTCTTC.

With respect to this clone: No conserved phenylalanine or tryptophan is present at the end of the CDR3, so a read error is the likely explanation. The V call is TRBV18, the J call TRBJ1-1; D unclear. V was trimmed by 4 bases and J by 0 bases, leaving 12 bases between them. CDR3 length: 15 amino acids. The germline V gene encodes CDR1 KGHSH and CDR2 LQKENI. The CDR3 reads CASSQRTGMNTEAFL. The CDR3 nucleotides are TGTGCCAGCTCACAGAGAACGGGGATGAACACTGAAGCTTTCTTG.